This TCR beta chain came from a study of graft-versus-host responses after intestinal transplantation. Whole-study context: Anti-thymocyte globulin induction was given to all recipients, followed by tacrolimus and steroids for three to four years. Study-wide points: Recipient-marrow GvH clones were detected, some having first appeared in ileum or blood.

Here immunoSEQ multiplex PCR was the method, and the copy in TCRdb shows in-frame clones only, minus some. The sample carries some 110,000 clones, 90% to 95% recorded once. Worth noting for this clone: No antigen is known for it.

Germline-derived CDR1 and CDR2 are SEHNR and FQNEAQ (reference sequence). The CDR3 consists of 13 residues. V was pared by 5 bases and J by 8 bases, with 13 bases between. This sequence was found in a human donor who was the organ donor for an intestinal transplant. V gene TRBV7-9 combines with J gene TRBJ2-4, with D possibly matching TRBD1 (5 bases). This specimen consisted of unstimulated CD8+ T cells sorted from spleen or lymph node cells, obtained before transplant. Here the CDR3 DNA reads TGTGCCAGCAGCCGGCTACAAGGGGACATTCAGTACTTC. This encodes CASSRLQGDIQYF.